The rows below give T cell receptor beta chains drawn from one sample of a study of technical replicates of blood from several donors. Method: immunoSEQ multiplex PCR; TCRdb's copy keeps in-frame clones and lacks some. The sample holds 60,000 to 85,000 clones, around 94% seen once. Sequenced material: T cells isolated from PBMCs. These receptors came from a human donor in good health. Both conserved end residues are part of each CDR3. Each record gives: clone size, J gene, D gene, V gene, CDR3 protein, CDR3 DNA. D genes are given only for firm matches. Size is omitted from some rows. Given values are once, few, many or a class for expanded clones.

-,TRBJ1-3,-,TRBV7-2,CASSSGQLSGNTIYF,TGTGCCAGCAGCTCAGGACAGCTCTCTGGAAACACCATATATTTT
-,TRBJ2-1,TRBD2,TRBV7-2,CASSPSGRNEQFF,TGTGCCAGCAGCCCTAGCGGGAGAAATGAGCAGTTCTTC
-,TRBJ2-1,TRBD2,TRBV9,CASSPGREGYNEQFF,TGTGCCAGCAGCCCCGGGCGGGAGGGTTACAATGAGCAGTTCTTC
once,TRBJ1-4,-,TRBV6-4,CASSDPSLWTWSVSEKLFF,TGTGCCAGCAGTGACCCGTCTTTGTGGACTTGGTCCGTCAGTGAAAAACTGTTTTTT
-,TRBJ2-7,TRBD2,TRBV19,CASSPGLAAYEQYF,TGTGCCAGTAGTCCGGGACTAGCGGCCTACGAGCAGTACTTC
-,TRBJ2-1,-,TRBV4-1,CASSLRSLDNEQFF,TGCGCCAGCAGCCTACGGTCGCTAGACAATGAGCAGTTCTTC
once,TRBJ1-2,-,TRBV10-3,CAIGNRDAPSNYGYTF,TGTGCCATCGGTAACAGGGATGCCCCATCTAACTATGGCTACACCTTC
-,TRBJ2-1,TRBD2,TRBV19,CASRGLAGGQGEQFF,TGTGCCAGTAGGGGACTAGCGGGGGGCCAGGGGGAGCAGTTCTTC
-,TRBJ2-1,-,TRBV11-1,CASSLNPGYEQFF,TGTGCCAGCAGCTTAAATCCAGGGTATGAGCAGTTCTTC
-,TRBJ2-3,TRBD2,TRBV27,CASSLGPGGGGSTDTQYF,TGTGCCAGCAGTTTAGGACCGGGCGGGGGTGGTAGCACAGATACGCAGTATTTT
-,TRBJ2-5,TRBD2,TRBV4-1,CASSQDPAGVRETQYF,TGCGCCAGCAGCCAAGATCCCGCGGGAGTGAGGGAGACCCAGTACTTC
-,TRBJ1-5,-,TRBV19,CASSIVIGADNQPQHF,TGTGCCAGTAGTATAGTTATAGGGGCCGACAATCAGCCCCAGCATTTT
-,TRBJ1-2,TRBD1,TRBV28,CASLTGNYGYTF,TGTGCCAGCTTGACAGGGAACTATGGCTACACCTTC
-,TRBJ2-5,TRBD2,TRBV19,CASKLAGGPGTQYF,TGTGCCAGCAAGCTAGCGGGAGGGCCGGGGACCCAGTACTTC
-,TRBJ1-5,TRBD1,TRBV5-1,CASSQTGGGQPQHF,TGCGCCAGCAGCCAGACAGGGGGCGGGCAGCCCCAGCATTTT
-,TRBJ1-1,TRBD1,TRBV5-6,CASSSQGAVTEAFF,TGTGCCAGCAGCTCACAGGGGGCTGTCACTGAAGCTTTCTTT
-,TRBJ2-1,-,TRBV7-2,CASSLGHRNEQFF,TGTGCCAGCAGCTTGGGACATCGCAATGAGCAGTTCTTC
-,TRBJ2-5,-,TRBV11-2,CASSFGHQETQYF,TGTGCCAGCAGCTTTGGACATCAAGAGACCCAGTACTTC
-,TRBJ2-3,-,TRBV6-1,CASRPETSSFSTQYF,TGTGCCAGCAGACCTGAGACTAGTTCATTCAGTACGCAGTATTTT
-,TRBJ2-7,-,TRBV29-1,CSVEERYEQYF,TGCAGCGTTGAAGAGCGGTACGAGCAGTACTTC
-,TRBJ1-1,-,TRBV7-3,CASSLGLWTEAFF,TGTGCCAGCAGCCTGGGACTCTGGACTGAAGCTTTCTTT
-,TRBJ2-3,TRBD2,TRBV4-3,CASSQGLAGDIDTQYF,TGCGCCAGCAGCCAGGGACTAGCGGGAGATATAGATACGCAGTATTTT
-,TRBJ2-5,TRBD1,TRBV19,CASSIARDRKETQYF,TGTGCCAGTAGTATAGCCCGGGACAGAAAAGAGACCCAGTACTTC
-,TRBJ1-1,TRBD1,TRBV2,CASSRTGEAFF,TGTGCCAGCAGTCGGACAGGGGAAGCTTTCTTT
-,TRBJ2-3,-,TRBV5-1,CASSLAQQGTDTQYF,TGCGCCAGCAGCTTGGCCCAGCAGGGCACAGATACGCAGTATTTT
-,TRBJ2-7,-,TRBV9,CASSPTGSYEQYF,TGTGCCAGCAGCCCGACTGGTTCCTACGAGCAGTACTTC
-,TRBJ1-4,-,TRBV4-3,CASSQDPLDRRIYEKLFF,TGCGCCAGCAGCCAAGATCCCTTGGATCGGCGGATCTATGAAAAACTGTTTTTT
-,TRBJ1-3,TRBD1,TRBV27,CATGTGVSGNTIYF,TGTGCCACCGGGACAGGGGTCTCTGGAAACACCATATATTTT
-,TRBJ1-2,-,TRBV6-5,CASSWGANYGYTF,TGTGCCAGCAGTTGGGGAGCTAACTATGGCTACACCTTC
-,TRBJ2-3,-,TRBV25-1,CATAVLVGDTQYF,TGTGCCACCGCGGTTCTGGTAGGAGATACGCAGTATTTT
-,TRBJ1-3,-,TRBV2,CASRQVLSGNTIYF,TGTGCCAGCAGACAGGTCCTCTCTGGAAACACCATATATTTT
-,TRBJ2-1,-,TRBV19,CASSIDGGDEQFF,TGTGCCAGTAGTATTGACGGAGGGGATGAGCAGTTCTTC